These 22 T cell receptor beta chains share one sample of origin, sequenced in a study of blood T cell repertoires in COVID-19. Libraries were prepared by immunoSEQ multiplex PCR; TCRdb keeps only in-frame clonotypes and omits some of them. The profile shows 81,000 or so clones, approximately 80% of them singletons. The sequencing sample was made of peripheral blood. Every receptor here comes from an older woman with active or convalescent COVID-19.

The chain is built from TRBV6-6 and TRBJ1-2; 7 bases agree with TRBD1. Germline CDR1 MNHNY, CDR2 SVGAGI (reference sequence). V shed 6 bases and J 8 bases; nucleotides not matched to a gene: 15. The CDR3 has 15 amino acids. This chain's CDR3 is CASSRLTGTAGGYTF. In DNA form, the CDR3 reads TGTGCCAGCAGCCGCCTAACCGGGACAGCTGGGGGCTACACCTTC.

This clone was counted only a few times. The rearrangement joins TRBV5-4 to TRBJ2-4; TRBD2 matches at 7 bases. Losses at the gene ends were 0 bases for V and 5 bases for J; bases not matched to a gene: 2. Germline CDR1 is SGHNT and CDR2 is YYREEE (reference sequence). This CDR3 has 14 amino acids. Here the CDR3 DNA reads TGTGCCAGCAGCTTGGGAGCGGGGCAAAACATTCAGTACTTC. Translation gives CASSLGAGQNIQYF.

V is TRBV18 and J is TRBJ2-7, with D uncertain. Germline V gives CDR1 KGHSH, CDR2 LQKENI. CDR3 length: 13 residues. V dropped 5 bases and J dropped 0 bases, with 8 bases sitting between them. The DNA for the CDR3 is TGTGCCAGCTCAACCGGTAACTCCTACGAGCAGTACTTC. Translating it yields CASSTGNSYEQYF.

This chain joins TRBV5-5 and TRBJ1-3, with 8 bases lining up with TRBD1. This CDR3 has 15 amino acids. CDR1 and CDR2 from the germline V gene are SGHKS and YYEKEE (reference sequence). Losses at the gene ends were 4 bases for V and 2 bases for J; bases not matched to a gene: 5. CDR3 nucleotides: TGTGCCAGCAGCCCCAGGACAGGGACTGGAAACACCATATATTTT. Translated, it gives CASSPRTGTGNTIYF.

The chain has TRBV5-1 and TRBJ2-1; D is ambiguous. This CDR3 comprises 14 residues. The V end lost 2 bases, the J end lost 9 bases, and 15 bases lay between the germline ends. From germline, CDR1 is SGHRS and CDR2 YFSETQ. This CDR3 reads CASSFGSSRGEQFF. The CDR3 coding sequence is TGCGCCAGCAGCTTCGGGTCTTCTAGAGGTGAGCAGTTCTTC.

The CDR3 here is CASSYPERGSSYNEQFF. CDR3 bases: TGTGCCAGCAGTTACCCCGAGCGGGGGAGCTCCTACAATGAGCAGTTCTTC. The chain has TRBV6-2 or TRBV6-3 and TRBJ2-1; the match to TRBD2 covers 8 bases. This CDR3 is 17 amino acids long. Germline lookup yields CDR1 MNHEY and CDR2 SVGEGT. With V trimmed by 2 bases and J by 0 bases, 6 bases remained unmatched.

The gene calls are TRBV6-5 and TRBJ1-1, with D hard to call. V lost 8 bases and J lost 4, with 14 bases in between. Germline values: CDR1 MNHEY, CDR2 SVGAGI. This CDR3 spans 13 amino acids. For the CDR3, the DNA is TGTGCCAGCCTATACCAACCGAGCACTGAAGCTTTCTTT. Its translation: CASLYQPSTEAFF.

CDR3: CASSQPKLGQVNTEAFF. CDR3 in DNA: TGTGCCAGCAGCCAACCCAAACTCGGACAGGTGAACACTGAAGCTTTCTTT. This chain joins TRBV7-6 and TRBJ1-1; TRBD1 aligns across 7 bases. The V gene's germline CDR1 is SGHVS and CDR2 FNYEAQ. CDR3 length: 17 residues. J lost 0 bases, V lost 5 bases, and 12 bases had no gene match.

The CDR3 loop is CASSLGTGPEETQYF. In nucleotides, the CDR3 is TGTGCCAGCAGCTTGGGGACTGGCCCAGAAGAGACCCAGTACTTC. The chain joins TRBV5-5 to TRBJ2-5; D might be TRBD2 (5 bases). Germline CDR1 reads SGHKS; CDR2 reads YYEKEE (reference sequence). Trimming shortened V by 0 bases and J by 3 bases, and 12 bases separated the two germline ends. The CDR3 has 15 amino acids.

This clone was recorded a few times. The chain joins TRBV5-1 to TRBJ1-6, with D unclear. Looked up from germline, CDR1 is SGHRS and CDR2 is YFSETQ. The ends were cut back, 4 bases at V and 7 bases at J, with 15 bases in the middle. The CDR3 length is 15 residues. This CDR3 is CASSLMTGVNSPLHF. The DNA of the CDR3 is TGCGCCAGCAGCCTCATGACTGGCGTGAATTCACCCCTCCACTTT.

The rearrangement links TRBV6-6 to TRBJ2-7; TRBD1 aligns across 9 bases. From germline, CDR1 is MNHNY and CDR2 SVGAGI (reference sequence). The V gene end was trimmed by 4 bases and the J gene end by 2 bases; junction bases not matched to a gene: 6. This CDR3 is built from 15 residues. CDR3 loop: CASSFGQGITYEQYF. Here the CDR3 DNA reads TGTGCCAGCAGTTTCGGACAGGGGATCACCTACGAGCAGTACTTC.

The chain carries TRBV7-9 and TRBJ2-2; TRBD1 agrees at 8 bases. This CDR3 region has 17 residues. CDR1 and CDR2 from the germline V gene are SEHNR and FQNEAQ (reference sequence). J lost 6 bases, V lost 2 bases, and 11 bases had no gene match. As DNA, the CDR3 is TGTGCCAGCAGCTTAAAGAGAATACTGACAGGGGCCGGGGAGCTGTTTTTT. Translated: CASSLKRILTGAGELFF.

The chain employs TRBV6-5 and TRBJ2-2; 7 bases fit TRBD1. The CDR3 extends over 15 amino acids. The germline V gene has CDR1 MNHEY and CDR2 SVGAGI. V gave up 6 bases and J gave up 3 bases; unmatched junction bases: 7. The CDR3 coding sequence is TGTGCCAGCAGCCACCGCGACAGGGACACCGGGGAGCTGTTTTTT. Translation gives CASSHRDRDTGELFF.

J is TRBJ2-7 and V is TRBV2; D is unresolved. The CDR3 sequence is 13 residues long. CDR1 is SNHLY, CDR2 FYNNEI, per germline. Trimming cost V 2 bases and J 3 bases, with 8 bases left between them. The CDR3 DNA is TGTGCCAGCAGTGAATTAGTCGGCTACGAGCAGTACTTC. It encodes CASSELVGYEQYF.

The CDR3 DNA is TGTGCCAGCAGGCAACAGGGGACAGGGACCGGGGAGCTGTTTTTT. Amino acid sequence: CASRQQGTGTGELFF. The chain uses TRBV7-6 and TRBJ2-2; 9 bases align to TRBD1. This CDR3 has 15 residues. V shed 6 bases and J 5 bases; nucleotides not matched to a gene: 7. In germline, CDR1 is SGHVS, CDR2 FNYEAQ.

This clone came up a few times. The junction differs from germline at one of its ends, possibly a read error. The CDR3: CASSQTRLASFF. CDR3 DNA: TGTGCCAGCAGCCAGACTAGATTGGCGTCATTTTTT. The chain has TRBV6-2 or TRBV6-3 and TRBJ2-3, with D possibly TRBD2 on 6 matching bases. This CDR3 has 12 residues. Germline CDR1 and CDR2: MNHEY and SVGEGT.

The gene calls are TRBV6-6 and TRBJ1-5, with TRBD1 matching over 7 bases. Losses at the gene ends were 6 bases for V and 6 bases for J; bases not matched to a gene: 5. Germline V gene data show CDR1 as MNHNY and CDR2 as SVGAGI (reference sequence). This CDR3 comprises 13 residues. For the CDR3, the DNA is TGTGCCAGCAGCCCGGGACAGCTTCAGCCCCAGCATTTT. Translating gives CASSPGQLQPQHF.

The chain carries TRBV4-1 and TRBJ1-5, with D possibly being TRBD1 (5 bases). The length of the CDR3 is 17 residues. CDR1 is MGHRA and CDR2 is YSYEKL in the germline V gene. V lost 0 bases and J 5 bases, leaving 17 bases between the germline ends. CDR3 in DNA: TGCGCCAGCAGCCAAGAGGGTTTACGCGGAGGGGATCAGCCCCAGCATTTT. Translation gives CASSQEGLRGGDQPQHF.

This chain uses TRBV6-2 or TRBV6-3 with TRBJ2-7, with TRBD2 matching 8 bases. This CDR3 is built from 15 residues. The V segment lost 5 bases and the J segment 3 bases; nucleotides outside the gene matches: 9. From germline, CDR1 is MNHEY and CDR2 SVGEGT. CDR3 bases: TGTGCCAGCAGTGATGTCGCGGGGGGCGTCTACGAGCAGTACTTC. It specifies CASSDVAGGVYEQYF.

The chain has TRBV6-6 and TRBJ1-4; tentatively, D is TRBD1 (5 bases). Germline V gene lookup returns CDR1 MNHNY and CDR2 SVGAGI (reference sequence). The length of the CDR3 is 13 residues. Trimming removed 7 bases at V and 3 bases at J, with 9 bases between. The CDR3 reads CASIRGANEKLFF. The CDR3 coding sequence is TGTGCCAGCATACGGGGGGCTAATGAAAAACTGTTTTTT.

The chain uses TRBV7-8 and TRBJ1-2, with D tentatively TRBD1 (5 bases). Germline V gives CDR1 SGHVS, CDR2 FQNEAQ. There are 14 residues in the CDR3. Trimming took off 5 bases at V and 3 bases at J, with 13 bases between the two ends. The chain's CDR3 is CASSPGDGYYGYTF. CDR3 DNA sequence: TGTGCCAGCAGCCCGGGGGACGGATACTATGGCTACACCTTC.

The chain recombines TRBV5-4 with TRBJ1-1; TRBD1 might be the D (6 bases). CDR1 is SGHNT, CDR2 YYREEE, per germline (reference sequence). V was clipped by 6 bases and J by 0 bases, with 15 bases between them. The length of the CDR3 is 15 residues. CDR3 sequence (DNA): TGTGCCAGCACCCGGGGGGCAGAGATGAACACTGAAGCTTTCTTT. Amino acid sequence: CASTRGAEMNTEAFF. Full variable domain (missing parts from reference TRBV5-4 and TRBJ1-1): ETGVTQSPTHLIKTRGQQVTLRCSSQSGHNTVSWYQQALGQGPQFIFQYYREEENGRGNFPPRFSGLQFPNYSSELNVNALELDDSALYLCASTRGAEMNTEAFFGQGTRLTVV.